The 8 T cell receptor beta chains below were found in one sample sequenced in a study of blood T cell repertoires in COVID-19 (dated by TCRdb to 2020 to 2022). Library creation used the immunoSEQ multiplex PCR assay. TCRdb obtained this table from immuneACCESS and retained in-frame rearrangements with V and J assigned. These tables miss some clones; where compared with another copy, unresolved V genes account for less than half of the shortfall, and the remainder is unexplained. For this sample the table gives about 270,000 clones, of which approximately 77% were detected only once. The ten top clones hold 2.5% to 3.5% of the sample. Sequenced: peripheral blood. The receptor set was obtained from a woman between 18 and 29 years old with acute or convalescent COVID-19.

The V and J genes are TRBV28 and TRBJ2-7; tentatively, D is TRBD2 (6 bases). The CDR3 loop spans 15 amino acids. CDR1 is MDHEN, CDR2 SYDVKM, per germline. Trimming cost V 4 bases and J 0 bases, with 13 bases left between them. The CDR3 DNA reads as TGTGCCAGCAGTTCCCTTGGGGGGAGCTCCTACGAGCAGTACTTC. The encoded protein is CASSSLGGSSYEQYF.

For the CDR3, the DNA is TGTGCCAGCAACTCGGCCCAGGGCGCACCCACAGATACGCAGTATTTT. Translated: CASNSAQGAPTDTQYF. The chain joins TRBV5-4 to TRBJ2-3, with a possible D match to TRBD1 (5 bases). Trimming left V 6 bases short and J 2 bases short, with 19 bases between. The CDR3 is 16 amino acids. The germline CDR1 and CDR2 sequences are SGHNT and YYREEE (reference sequence).

Here the CDR3 reads CASSAGGTGGVDTQYF. The CDR3 region has the DNA TGTGCCAGCAGTGCTGGAGGGACAGGGGGCGTAGATACGCAGTATTTT. The V and J genes are TRBV6-4 and TRBJ2-3; TRBD1 aligns across 12 bases. This CDR3 is built from 16 residues. The V and J ends lost 4 bases and 5 bases, in that order; junction bases with no gene match: 7. Germline V gene data show CDR1 as MRHNA and CDR2 as SNTAGT.

This sequence joins TRBV3-1 (or the pseudogene TRBV3-2) and TRBJ1-1, with D maybe TRBD1 (6 bases). Germline CDR1 and CDR2: LGHDT and YNNKEL (reference sequence). Trimming cost V 6 bases and J 4 bases, with 15 bases left between them. This CDR3 region has 14 residues. Here the CDR3 reads CASSQQGYSTEAFF. The CDR3 region has the DNA TGTGCCAGCAGTCAACAGGGATACAGCACTGAAGCTTTCTTT.

The chain recombines TRBV23-1 with TRBJ1-1; 8 nucleotides match TRBD1. TRBV23-1 is classed as an ORF, of uncertain function. Unmatched junction bases numbered 13, after V lost 0 bases and J lost 4 bases. The CDR3 is 18 residues long. This chain's CDR3 is CASSQSRTGWSFGTEAFF. The CDR3 DNA is TGCGCCAGCAGTCAATCTCGGACAGGGTGGTCTTTTGGCACTGAAGCTTTCTTT.

The chain joins TRBV25-1 to TRBJ2-7, with 9 bases aligning to TRBD2. V lost 7 bases and J lost 6; bases outside the gene matches: 7. The V gene's germline CDR1 is MGHDK and CDR2 SYGVNS. The CDR3 sequence is 13 residues long. The chain's CDR3 is CASKGTSYVEQYF. CDR3 DNA sequence: TGTGCCAGCAAGGGGACTAGCTATGTCGAGCAGTACTTC.

In this sample, this clone turned up once. The chain joins TRBV5-1 to TRBJ1-5; 8 bases line up with TRBD1. CDR3 length equals 14 residues. CDR1 is SGHRS, CDR2 YFSETQ, per germline. V dropped 4 bases and J dropped 4; count of bases not matched to a gene: 4. The CDR3 sequence is CASSAGQGNQPQHF. The CDR3 nucleotides are TGCGCCAGCAGCGCAGGACAGGGAAATCAGCCCCAGCATTTT.

This clone was observed once. The V and J genes are TRBV7-2 and TRBJ1-1; 7 bases are a match to TRBD1. The CDR3 is 15 amino acids. Germline V gene lookup returns CDR1 SGHTA and CDR2 FQGNSA. Trimming removed 5 bases from V and 1 base from J; junction bases left unmatched: 7. The CDR3 protein is CASSLLDRANTEAFF. The DNA for the CDR3 is TGTGCCAGCAGCCTCCTAGACAGGGCGAACACTGAAGCTTTCTTT.